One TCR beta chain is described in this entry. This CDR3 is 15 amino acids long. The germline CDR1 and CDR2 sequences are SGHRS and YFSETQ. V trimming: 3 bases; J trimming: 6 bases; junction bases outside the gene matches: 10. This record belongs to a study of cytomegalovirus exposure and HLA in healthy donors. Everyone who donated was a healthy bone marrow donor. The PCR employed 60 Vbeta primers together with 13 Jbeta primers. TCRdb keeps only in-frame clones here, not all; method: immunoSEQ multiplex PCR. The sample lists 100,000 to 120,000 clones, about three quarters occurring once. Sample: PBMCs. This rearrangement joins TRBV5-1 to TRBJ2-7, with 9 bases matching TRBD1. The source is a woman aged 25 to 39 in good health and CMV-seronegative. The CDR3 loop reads CASSSTGQGVPEQYF. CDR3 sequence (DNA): TGCGCCAGCAGCTCGACGGGACAGGGCGTTCCCGAGCAGTACTTC.